The 25 T cell receptor beta chains below were found in one sample sequenced in a study of blood T cell repertoires in COVID-19. Sequenced by immunoSEQ multiplex PCR; TCRdb stores in-frame clones only, minus some. The data contain 30,000 to 40,000 clones, 88% of them singletons. Source material: peripheral blood. Receptor source: a man aged 60-69 years with active COVID-19.

V gene TRBV7-8 combines with J gene TRBJ2-2; a weak D match, TRBD2 (6 bases). CDR3 size: 15 residues. The germline V gene has CDR1 SGHVS and CDR2 FQNEAQ. With 5 bases removed from V and 3 bases from J, the gap between germline ends came to 13 bases. The CDR3 reads CASSQLGLDTGELFF. Written as DNA, the CDR3 is TGTGCCAGCAGCCAGCTGGGACTGGACACCGGGGAGCTGTTTTTT.

This clone was recorded a few times. This chain joins TRBV4-1 and TRBJ2-7; D remains ambiguous. Germline V gene lookup returns CDR1 MGHRA and CDR2 YSYEKL. The CDR3 has 12 amino acids. V was shortened by 2 bases and J by 3 bases, with 5 bases between the two germline ends. The DNA of the CDR3 is TGCGCCAGCAGCCAAAACAGCTACGAGCAGTACTTC. It encodes CASSQNSYEQYF.

CDR3 bases: TGTGCCAGCTCACAGGGGCCCAATCAGCCCCAGCATTTT. Protein product: CASSQGPNQPQHF. V gene TRBV18 combines with J gene TRBJ1-5; maybe TRBD1 (5 bases). Germline V gene data show CDR1 as KGHSH and CDR2 as LQKENI. Between the trimmed V and J ends, which lost 4 bases and 3 bases, there was a span of 7 bases. CDR3 length equals 13 residues.

The CDR3 loop reads CASSLVGDYSDTQYF. CDR3 nucleotide sequence: TGCGCCAGCAGCTTGGTAGGGGACTATTCGGATACGCAGTATTTT. The V and J genes are TRBV5-1 and TRBJ2-3; 7 bases are a match to TRBD2. The germline gives CDR1 SGHRS, CDR2 YFSETQ. J was trimmed by 6 bases and V by 0 bases; bases with no gene match: 7. The CDR3 has 15 amino acids.

The gene calls are TRBV11-3 and TRBJ2-3, with TRBD1 matching 7 bases. The V and J ends lost 5 bases and 1 base, in that order; junction bases with no gene match: 12. The CDR3 loop spans 17 amino acids. In germline, CDR1 is SGHNT, CDR2 YENEEA. The CDR3 bases are TGTGCCAGCAGCCACCAGATGACAGGGCCCGGCACAGATACGCAGTATTTT. Protein sequence: CASSHQMTGPGTDTQYF. Full variable domain (missing parts from reference TRBV11-3 and TRBJ2-3): EAGVVQSPRYKIIEKKQPVAFWCNPISGHNTLYWYLQNLGQGPELLIRYENEEAVDDSQLPKDRFSAERLKGVDSTLKIQPAELGDSAVYLCASSHQMTGPGTDTQYFGPGTRLTVL.

The chain combines TRBV5-6 with TRBJ2-3, with 9 positions matching TRBD2. V lost 0 bases to trimming and J lost 1 base; unmatched junction nucleotides: 9. This CDR3 has 18 residues. The germline CDR1 and CDR2 sequences are SGHDT and YYEEEE. In DNA, the CDR3 is TGTGCCAGCAGCTTGGAGCTAGCGGGATTTCGAGGCACAGATACGCAGTATTTT. Amino acid sequence: CASSLELAGFRGTDTQYF.

The V gene is TRBV28, the J gene TRBJ2-1; D is perhaps TRBD1 (5 bases). Germline CDR1 and CDR2: MDHEN and SYDVKM. The V gene lost 2 bases and the J gene lost 8 bases, with 13 bases spanning the gap. The CDR3 covers 14 residues. CDR3 sequence (DNA): TGTGCCAGCAGTTTAAGGACATATATACATGAGCAGTTCTTC. Translating gives CASSLRTYIHEQFF.

The gene calls are TRBV18 and TRBJ2-1, with 9 positions matching TRBD2. The CDR3 is 16 amino acids. Per the germline V gene, CDR1 is KGHSH and CDR2 is LQKENI. J lost 6 bases, V lost 4 bases, and 10 bases had no gene match. CDR3 sequence reads: CASSRAGQREVNEQFF. CDR3 nucleotides: TGTGCCAGCTCACGAGCGGGCCAGCGGGAGGTCAATGAGCAGTTCTTC.

In this sample, this clone turned up a few times. The J gene is TRBJ2-5, the V gene TRBV5-6; 8 bases fit TRBD1. V shed 4 bases and J 4 bases; nucleotides not matched to a gene: 9. Germline lookup yields CDR1 SGHDT and CDR2 YYEEEE. CDR3 length: 15 amino acids. CDR3 sequence reads: CASSPDRGLPETQYF. The CDR3 DNA follows: TGTGCCAGCAGCCCCGACAGGGGCCTCCCAGAGACCCAGTACTTC.

The chain recombines TRBV4-2 with TRBJ2-7; D is uncertain. V lost 0 bases, J lost 4 bases, and 16 bases lay in between. Germline CDR1 is LGHNA and CDR2 is YNFKEQ. The CDR3 has 16 amino acids. The CDR3 nucleotides read TGTGCCAGCAGCCAAGACTGGTCAGCGAACCATTACGAGCAGTACTTC. It encodes CASSQDWSANHYEQYF.

The CDR3, as DNA: TGTGCCAGCATTTCCTTGAGGACAGGGGAAGCTTTCTTT. Amino acid sequence: CASISLRTGEAFF. This chain uses TRBV27 with TRBJ1-1; 8 positions match TRBD1. The CDR3 is 13 residues long. After removal of 7 bases from V and 8 bases from J, the junction contained 9 bases not matched to a gene. The germline gives CDR1 MNHEY, CDR2 SMNVEV (reference sequence).

The V and J genes are TRBV7-6 and TRBJ2-3; 8 nucleotides match TRBD2. Germline V gene data show CDR1 as SGHVS and CDR2 as FNYEAQ. J was trimmed by 1 base and V by 0 bases; bases with no gene match: 9. This CDR3 comprises 18 residues. CDR3 coding DNA: TGTGCCAGCAGCTTAGCCCCTCCCCCAGCGGGAGGCACAGATACGCAGTATTTT. Translated, it gives CASSLAPPPAGGTDTQYF.

This clone has only a few counts. The chain combines TRBV25-1 with TRBJ1-1; perhaps TRBD1 as D (5 bases). Germline loops: CDR1 MGHDK, CDR2 SYGVNS. This CDR3 contains 15 residues. Trimming took 2 bases from V and 1 from J, leaving 11 bases between them. CDR3 in DNA: TGTGCCAGCAGTGAAAGGGGCGGCCCGAACACTGAAGCTTTCTTT. Translating gives CASSERGGPNTEAFF. The whole variable domain, filled in from reference TRBV25-1 and TRBJ1-1, reads EADIYQTPRYLVIGTGKKITLECSQTMGHDKMYWYQQDPGMELHLIHYSYGVNSTEKGDLSSESTVSRIRTEHFPLTLESARPSHTSQYLCASSERGGPNTEAFFGQGTRLTVV.

The chain couples TRBV11-2 to TRBJ2-1; TRBD2 matches 12 bases. CDR1 and CDR2 from the germline V gene are SGHAT and FQNNGV. This CDR3 contains 19 residues. J lost 8 bases, V lost 5 bases, and 19 bases had no gene match. CDR3 nucleotides: TGTGCCAGCAGCCCCGGCTGGGCTAGCGGGAGGGCCAGTGTTGATGAGCAGTTCTTC. Encoded protein: CASSPGWASGRASVDEQFF.

The rearrangement links TRBV11-2 to TRBJ1-4, with D possibly TRBD1 on 6 matching bases. Germline CDR1 SGHAT, CDR2 FQNNGV. This CDR3 contains 16 residues. The V and J ends lost 2 bases and 5 bases respectively, with 15 bases between them. Here the CDR3 DNA reads TGTGCCAGCAGCTTATTTCCACGACAGGCAAATGAAAAACTGTTTTTT. This encodes CASSLFPRQANEKLFF.

The gene calls are TRBV27 and TRBJ2-1; a weak D match, TRBD2 (5 bases). The V end lost 2 bases, the J end lost 3 bases, and 11 bases lay between the germline ends. Germline loops: CDR1 MNHEY, CDR2 SMNVEV (reference sequence). The CDR3 contains 15 residues. The CDR3 sequence: CASSLREGRYNEQFF. The CDR3 DNA reads TGTGCCAGCAGTTTAAGAGAGGGCCGCTACAATGAGCAGTTCTTC.

This rearrangement joins TRBV18 to TRBJ2-3; 10 bases map to TRBD2. CDR3 length: 16 residues. With 6 bases clipped from V and 2 bases from J, the junction kept 8 bases outside the gene matches. From germline, CDR1 is KGHSH and CDR2 LQKENI. The CDR3, as DNA: TGTGCCAGCTCCACCCGGACTAGCGGATACACAGATACGCAGTATTTT. This codes for CASSTRTSGYTDTQYF.

The chain uses TRBV9 and TRBJ2-3, with 9 bases matching TRBD2. Trimming at V came to 3 bases and at J to 5 bases, leaving 13 bases not matched to a gene. The germline CDR1 and CDR2 sequences are SGDLS and YYNGEE. The CDR3 has 17 residues. The CDR3 coding sequence is TGTGCCAGCAGCGGGAACAAGCGGGAGGCACTCGGAGATACGCAGTATTTT. It codes for CASSGNKREALGDTQYF.

A few counts support this clone. The chain joins TRBV24-1 to TRBJ2-7, with D tentatively TRBD1 (5 bases). The CDR3 runs 13 residues. Trimming removed 2 bases from V and 2 bases from J, with 6 bases in between. The germline gives CDR1 KGHDR, CDR2 SFDVKD. The CDR3 here is CATSDSGPYEQYF. DNA for the CDR3: TGTGCCACCAGTGATTCAGGGCCCTACGAGCAGTACTTC.

In DNA form, the CDR3 reads TGTGCCAGTAGTACAGGGAAAGGTAGCTATGGCTACACCTTC. Translated: CASSTGKGSYGYTF. This sequence joins TRBV19 and TRBJ1-2; TRBD1 might be the D (5 bases). The CDR3 has 14 residues. The V gene's germline CDR1 is LNHDA and CDR2 SQIVND (reference sequence). V was pared by 4 bases and J by 4 bases, with 13 bases between.

This chain joins TRBV3-1 (or the pseudogene TRBV3-2) and TRBJ2-3; unclear D gene. The germline V gene has CDR1 LGHDT and CDR2 YNNKEL (reference sequence). The CDR3 consists of 12 residues. Trimming shortened V by 4 bases and J by 4 bases, and 6 bases separated the two germline ends. The CDR3 bases are TGTGCCAGCAGCCGAGCCTCAGATACGCAGTATTTT. It translates to CASSRASDTQYF.

This rearrangement joins TRBV5-1 to TRBJ2-7, with 8 nucleotides matching TRBD1. With V trimmed by 6 bases and J by 5 bases, 10 bases remained unmatched. This CDR3 comprises 14 residues. Looked up from germline, CDR1 is SGHRS and CDR2 is YFSETQ. The chain's CDR3 is CASTGTGVMDEQYF. The CDR3 DNA sequence: TGCGCCAGCACCGGGACAGGAGTTATGGACGAGCAGTACTTC.

This clone was detected a few times. This sequence joins TRBV5-6 and TRBJ1-5; D not certain. The germline V and J ends were trimmed by 0 bases and 0 bases, with 10 bases remaining between them. The CDR3 is made up of 16 amino acids. Germline V gene lookup returns CDR1 SGHDT and CDR2 YYEEEE. For the CDR3, the DNA is TGTGCCAGCAGCTTGGCCGGGGTCGTTAGCAATCAGCCCCAGCATTTT. It encodes CASSLAGVVSNQPQHF.

This clone was observed a few times. J is TRBJ1-2 and V is TRBV11-1; 7 bases align to TRBD1. This CDR3 contains 12 residues. Trimming cost V 5 bases and J 8 bases; bases outside gene matches: 5. CDR1 and CDR2 (germline): SGHAT, FQDESV (reference sequence). The CDR3 DNA follows: TGTGCCAGCAGCGCACAGGGGCGGGGCTACACCTTC. It translates to CASSAQGRGYTF. Drawing the rest from reference TRBV11-1 and TRBJ1-2, the complete variable domain is EAEVAQSPRYKITEKSQAVAFWCDPISGHATLYWYRQILGQGPELLVQFQDESVVDDSQLPKDRFSAERLKGVDSTLKIQPAELGDSAMYLCASSAQGRGYTFGSGTRLTVV.

The chain recombines TRBV19 with TRBJ2-7; a weak D match, TRBD2 (7 bases). Germline CDR1 reads LNHDA; CDR2 reads SQIVND (reference sequence). V was trimmed by 6 bases and J by 0 bases, leaving 15 bases between them. The CDR3 sequence is 15 residues long. The CDR3: CASRGGGGSSYEQYF. The CDR3 DNA reads as TGTGCCAGTAGAGGTGGGGGGGGCAGCTCCTACGAGCAGTACTTC.